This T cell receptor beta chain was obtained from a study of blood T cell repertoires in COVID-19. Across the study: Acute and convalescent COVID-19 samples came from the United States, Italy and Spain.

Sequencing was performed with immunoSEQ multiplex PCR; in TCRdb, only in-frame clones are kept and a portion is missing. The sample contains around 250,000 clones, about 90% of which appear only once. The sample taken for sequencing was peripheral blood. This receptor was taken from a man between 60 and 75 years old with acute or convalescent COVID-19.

In DNA, the CDR3 is TGTGCCAGCAGCCGTTCGACAGCTAGCAATCAGCCCCAGCATTTT. Amino acid sequence: CASSRSTASNQPQHF. The chain couples TRBV7-2 to TRBJ1-5; tentative D call: TRBD1 (5 bases). The CDR3 extends over 15 amino acids. V was clipped by 5 bases and J by 0 bases, with 11 bases between them. Germline V gene sequence: CDR1 SGHTA, CDR2 FQGNSA.